A selection of T cell receptor beta chains follows, all from one sample in a study of blood T cell repertoires in COVID-19. Data came from immunoSEQ multiplex PCR; TCRdb stores just in-frame clones and leaves some out. The sample carries about 100,000 clones, 91% recorded once. The specimen sequenced was peripheral blood. These receptors came from a human donor with active COVID-19. The donor label of this sample is uncertain. Each CDR3 is given with its conserved first and last residue. A D gene is named only where the DNA matches it firmly. The size entry is marked missing in some rows and otherwise reads once, few, many or a size class.

clone_size: -; j_call: TRBJ1-6; d_call: TRBD1; v_call: TRBV7-9; cdr3_nt: TGTGCCAGCAGCTCCGGACAGGGAGAGAATTCACCCCTCCACTTT; cdr3_aa: CASSSGQGENSPLHF
clone_size: -; j_call: TRBJ2-5; d_call: TRBD1; v_call: TRBV6-2/TRBV6-3; cdr3_nt: TGTGCCAGCAGCCGGGGACAGGGGGCGAAAGAGACCCAGTACTTC; cdr3_aa: CASSRGQGAKETQYF
clone_size: -; j_call: TRBJ2-1; d_call: TRBD2; v_call: TRBV3-1/TRBV3-2; cdr3_nt: TGTGCCAGCAGCCAAGATGGGCGGGGGGGACTTTTATTATATCAGTTCTTC; cdr3_aa: CASSQDGRGGLLLYQFF
clone_size: once; j_call: TRBJ2-7; d_call: TRBD2; v_call: TRBV4-2; cdr3_nt: TGTGCCAGCAGCCCGGTGGTAGCGGGAGGCACTCAATTCTCCTACGAGCAGTACTTC; cdr3_aa: CASSPVVAGGTQFSYEQYF
clone_size: -; j_call: TRBJ2-1; d_call: TRBD1; v_call: TRBV4-2; cdr3_nt: TGTGCCAGCAGCCAAGTGACAGGGGGTTACAATGAGCAGTTCTTC; cdr3_aa: CASSQVTGGYNEQFF
clone_size: few; j_call: TRBJ1-2; d_call: TRBD1; v_call: TRBV29-1; cdr3_nt: TGCAGCACGGCCGGCGCAGGGGGCTATGGCTACACCTTC; cdr3_aa: CSTAGAGGYGYTF
clone_size: -; j_call: TRBJ2-7; d_call: TRBD2; v_call: TRBV18; cdr3_nt: TGTGCCAGCTCACTAGCGGGGGGGCTGAACTACGAGCAGTACTTC; cdr3_aa: CASSLAGGLNYEQYF
clone_size: -; j_call: TRBJ2-7; d_call: -; v_call: TRBV11-3; cdr3_nt: TGTGCCAGCGGGGCGGGAAGCTCCTACGAGCAGTACTTC; cdr3_aa: CASGAGSSYEQYF
clone_size: -; j_call: TRBJ1-2; d_call: TRBD1; v_call: TRBV10-3; cdr3_nt: TGTGCCATCAGTAGGACAGGTTATGGCTACACCTTC; cdr3_aa: CAISRTGYGYTF
clone_size: -; j_call: TRBJ2-7; d_call: TRBD1; v_call: TRBV5-4; cdr3_nt: TGTGCCAGCACCCAGACCGGGACAGGTTCCTACGAGCAGTACTTC; cdr3_aa: CASTQTGTGSYEQYF
clone_size: -; j_call: TRBJ2-1; d_call: TRBD1; v_call: TRBV18; cdr3_nt: TGTGCCAGCTCACCGACAGGGGGACTCTACAATGAGCAGTTCTTC; cdr3_aa: CASSPTGGLYNEQFF
clone_size: -; j_call: TRBJ2-2; d_call: -; v_call: TRBV7-7; cdr3_nt: TGTGCCAGCAGCTTAGGCCCTCCCGGAGGGCCGGGCACCGGGGAGCTGTTTTTT; cdr3_aa: CASSLGPPGGPGTGELFF
clone_size: -; j_call: TRBJ2-1; d_call: TRBD2; v_call: TRBV7-9; cdr3_nt: TGTGCCAGCAGCAGGACCAGCGGGGGGGTGTACAATGAGCAGTTCTTC; cdr3_aa: CASSRTSGGVYNEQFF
clone_size: -; j_call: TRBJ2-7; d_call: -; v_call: TRBV5-1; cdr3_nt: TGCGCCAGCAGCCACCAGACGGGCTACGAGCAGTACTTC; cdr3_aa: CASSHQTGYEQYF
clone_size: -; j_call: TRBJ2-7; d_call: TRBD1; v_call: TRBV7-3; cdr3_nt: TGTGCCAGCAGCGTCACAGGGGACAACGAGCAGTACTTC; cdr3_aa: CASSVTGDNEQYF
clone_size: -; j_call: TRBJ2-5; d_call: TRBD2; v_call: TRBV6-1; cdr3_nt: TGTGCCAGCAGTGAGCTAGCGGGGGGCGAGGTGGGCCAAGAGACCCAGTACTTC; cdr3_aa: CASSELAGGEVGQETQYF
clone_size: -; j_call: TRBJ2-1; d_call: TRBD1; v_call: TRBV18; cdr3_nt: TGTGCCAGCTCACCGGGACAGGGGGCGAACAATGAGCAGTTCTTC; cdr3_aa: CASSPGQGANNEQFF
clone_size: once; j_call: TRBJ1-2; d_call: TRBD1; v_call: TRBV7-8; cdr3_nt: TGTGCCAGCAGCTTACCGTCGACAGGGCGCTATAACCAGAACTATGGCTACACCTTC; cdr3_aa: CASSLPSTGRYNQNYGYTF
clone_size: -; j_call: TRBJ2-7; d_call: TRBD1; v_call: TRBV9; cdr3_nt: TGTGCCAGCAGCGTCCGGGACAGGGAAGGAAACGAGCAGTACTTC; cdr3_aa: CASSVRDREGNEQYF
clone_size: -; j_call: TRBJ1-6; d_call: -; v_call: TRBV11-2; cdr3_nt: TGTGCCAGCGAAGAGAGGGACTTCAGCTCCTATAATTCACCCCTCCACTTT; cdr3_aa: CASEERDFSSYNSPLHF
clone_size: -; j_call: TRBJ1-6; d_call: TRBD1; v_call: TRBV7-2; cdr3_nt: TGTGCCAGCAGCCCGGACAGGGGGCTTTCACCCCTCCACTTT; cdr3_aa: CASSPDRGLSPLHF
clone_size: -; j_call: TRBJ1-2; d_call: -; v_call: TRBV9; cdr3_nt: TGTGCCAGCAGCCCTACAGGAAACTATGGCTACACCTTC; cdr3_aa: CASSPTGNYGYTF
clone_size: -; j_call: TRBJ2-5; d_call: TRBD1; v_call: TRBV28; cdr3_nt: TGTGCCAGCAGTACAGGGGGGACGGAGACCCAGTACTTC; cdr3_aa: CASSTGGTETQYF
clone_size: -; j_call: TRBJ1-5; d_call: -; v_call: TRBV7-6; cdr3_nt: TGTGCCAGCAGCTTAGCGGCGGCAGGGGCGATTAGCAATCAGCCCCAGCATTTT; cdr3_aa: CASSLAAAGAISNQPQHF
clone_size: -; j_call: TRBJ2-2; d_call: -; v_call: TRBV7-9; cdr3_nt: TGTGCCAGCAGCTTAGTGCTAGCTCTGGGGACCGGGGAGCTGTTTTTT; cdr3_aa: CASSLVLALGTGELFF
clone_size: -; j_call: TRBJ2-3; d_call: -; v_call: TRBV19; cdr3_nt: TGTGCCAGTAGTACCCGCCCGGTAGATACGCAGTATTTT; cdr3_aa: CASSTRPVDTQYF
clone_size: -; j_call: TRBJ2-2; d_call: -; v_call: TRBV7-9; cdr3_nt: TGTGCCAGCAGCTTAAGGGGGTCCGGGGAGCTGTTTTTT; cdr3_aa: CASSLRGSGELFF
clone_size: few; j_call: TRBJ1-2; d_call: -; v_call: TRBV4-1; cdr3_nt: TGCGCCAGCAGCCAAGACAAAAATGTCGGCGGCGAAAAAAACTATGGCTACACCTTC; cdr3_aa: CASSQDKNVGGEKNYGYTF
clone_size: -; j_call: TRBJ2-7; d_call: TRBD1; v_call: TRBV5-1; cdr3_nt: TGCGCCAGCAGGCGATCCGGGACAGAGTACGAGCAGTACTTC; cdr3_aa: CASRRSGTEYEQYF
clone_size: -; j_call: TRBJ2-7; d_call: -; v_call: TRBV5-4; cdr3_nt: TGTGCCAGCGGCCCTGGGGTAGGGGGGGCGTCTGACGAGCAGTACTTC; cdr3_aa: CASGPGVGGASDEQYF